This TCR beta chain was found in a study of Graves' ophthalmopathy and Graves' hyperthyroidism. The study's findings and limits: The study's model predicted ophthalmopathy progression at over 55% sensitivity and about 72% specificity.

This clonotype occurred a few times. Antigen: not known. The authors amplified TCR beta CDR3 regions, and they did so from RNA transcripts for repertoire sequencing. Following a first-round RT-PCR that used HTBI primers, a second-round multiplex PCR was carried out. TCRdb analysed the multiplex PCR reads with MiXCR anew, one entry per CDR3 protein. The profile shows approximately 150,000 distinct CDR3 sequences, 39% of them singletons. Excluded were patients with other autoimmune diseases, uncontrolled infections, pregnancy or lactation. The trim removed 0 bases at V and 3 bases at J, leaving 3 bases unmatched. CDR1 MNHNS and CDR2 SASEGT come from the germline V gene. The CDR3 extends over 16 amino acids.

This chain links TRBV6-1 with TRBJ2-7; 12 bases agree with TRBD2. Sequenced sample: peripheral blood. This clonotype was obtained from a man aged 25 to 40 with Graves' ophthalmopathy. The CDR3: CASSEAETSGSYEQYF. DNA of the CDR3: TGTGCCAGCAGTGAAGCCGAGACTAGCGGGAGCTACGAGCAGTACTTC.